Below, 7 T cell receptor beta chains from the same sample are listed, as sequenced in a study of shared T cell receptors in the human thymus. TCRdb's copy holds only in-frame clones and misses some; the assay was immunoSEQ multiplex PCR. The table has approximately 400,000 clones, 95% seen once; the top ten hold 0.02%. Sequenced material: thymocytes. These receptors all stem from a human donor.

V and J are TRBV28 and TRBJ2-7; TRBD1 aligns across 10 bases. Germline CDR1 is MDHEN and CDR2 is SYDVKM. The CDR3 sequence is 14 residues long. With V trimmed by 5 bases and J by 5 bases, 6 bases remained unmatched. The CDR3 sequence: CASSPGTGVHEQYF. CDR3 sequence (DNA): TGTGCCAGCAGTCCCGGGACAGGGGTTCACGAGCAGTACTTC.

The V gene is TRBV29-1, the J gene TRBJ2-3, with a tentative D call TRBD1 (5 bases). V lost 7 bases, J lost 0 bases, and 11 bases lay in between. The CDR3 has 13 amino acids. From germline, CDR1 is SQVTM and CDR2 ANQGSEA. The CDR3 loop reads CSDSQESTDTQYF. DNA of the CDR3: TGCAGCGATTCACAGGAGAGCACAGATACGCAGTATTTT.

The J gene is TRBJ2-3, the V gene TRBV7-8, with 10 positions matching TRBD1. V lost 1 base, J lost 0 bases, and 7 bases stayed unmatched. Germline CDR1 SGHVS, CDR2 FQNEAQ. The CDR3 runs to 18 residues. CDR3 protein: CASSLGWGQGSSTDTQYF. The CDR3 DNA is TGTGCCAGCAGCTTAGGTTGGGGACAGGGGTCTAGCACAGATACGCAGTATTTT.

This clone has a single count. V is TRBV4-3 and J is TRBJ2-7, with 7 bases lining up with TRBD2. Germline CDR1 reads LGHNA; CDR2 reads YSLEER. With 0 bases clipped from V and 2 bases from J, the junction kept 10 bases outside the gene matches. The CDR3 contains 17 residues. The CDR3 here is CASSQDLWGRAPYEQYF. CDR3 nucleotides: TGCGCCAGCAGCCAAGATCTCTGGGGGAGGGCCCCCTACGAGCAGTACTTC.

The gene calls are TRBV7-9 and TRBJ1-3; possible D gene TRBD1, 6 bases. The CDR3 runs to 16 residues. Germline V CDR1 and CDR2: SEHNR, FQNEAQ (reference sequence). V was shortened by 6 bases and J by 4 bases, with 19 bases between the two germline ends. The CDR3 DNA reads TGTGCCAGCAGTTCTACACCCGGGGGCTGGGGAAACACCATATATTTT. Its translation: CASSSTPGGWGNTIYF.

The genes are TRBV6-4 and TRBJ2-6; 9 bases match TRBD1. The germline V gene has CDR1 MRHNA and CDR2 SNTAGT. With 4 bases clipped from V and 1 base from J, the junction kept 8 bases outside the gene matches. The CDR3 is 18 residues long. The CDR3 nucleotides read TGTGCCAGCAGTGTAGTCGGGACAGGGTTATCTGGGGCCAACGTCCTGACTTTC. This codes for CASSVVGTGLSGANVLTF.

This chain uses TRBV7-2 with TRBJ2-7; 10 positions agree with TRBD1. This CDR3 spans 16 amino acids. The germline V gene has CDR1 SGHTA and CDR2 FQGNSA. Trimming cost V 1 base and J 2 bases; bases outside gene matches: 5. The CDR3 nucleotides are TGTGCCAGCAGCTTAGTAGAAGGGACAGGGGCCTACGAGCAGTACTTC. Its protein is CASSLVEGTGAYEQYF.